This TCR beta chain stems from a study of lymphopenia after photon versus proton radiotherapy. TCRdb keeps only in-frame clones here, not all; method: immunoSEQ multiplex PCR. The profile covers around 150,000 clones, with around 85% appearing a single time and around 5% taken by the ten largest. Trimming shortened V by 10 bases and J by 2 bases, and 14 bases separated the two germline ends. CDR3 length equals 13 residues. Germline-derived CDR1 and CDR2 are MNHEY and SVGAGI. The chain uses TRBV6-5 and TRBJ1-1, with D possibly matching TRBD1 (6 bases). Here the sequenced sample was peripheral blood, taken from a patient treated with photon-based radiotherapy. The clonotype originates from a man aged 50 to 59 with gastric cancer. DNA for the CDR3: TGTGCCACCTCGAGGGGGGAAAACACTGAAGCTTTCTTT. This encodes CATSRGENTEAFF.